This T cell receptor beta chain was retrieved from a study of beta chain features in type 1 diabetes. Study-wide findings and caveats: Type 1 diabetes patients had TCRB CDR3s that were shorter (moderately but significantly so) in all four CD4+ subsets.

Central memory, naive, regulatory and stem cell-like memory CD4+ cells were sorted by CD45RO/CCR7/CD25/CD127/CD95/CD27. The V gene end was trimmed by 3 bases and the J gene end by 4 bases; junction bases not matched to a gene: 4. CDR1 and CDR2 from the germline V gene are KGHSH and LQKENI. This CDR3 contains 15 residues. This clone turned up a few times. The antigen is unknown. The entirety of the isolated RNA underwent reverse transcription, so expressed TCRB transcripts were sequenced. The table came from immunoSEQ multiplex PCR; TCRdb's copy has only in-frame clones and leaves some out. The table shows around 310,000 clones, with around an eighth occurring only once.

Sequenced sample: naive CD4+ T cells from blood. V usage is TRBV18 and J usage is TRBJ2-2; 8 bases fit TRBD2. The TCR sequence derives from a woman aged 18-29 years with type 1 diabetes. The CDR3 sequence is CASSPERESTGELFF. In DNA form, the CDR3 reads TGTGCCAGCTCACCGGAGCGGGAGAGCACCGGGGAGCTGTTTTTT.